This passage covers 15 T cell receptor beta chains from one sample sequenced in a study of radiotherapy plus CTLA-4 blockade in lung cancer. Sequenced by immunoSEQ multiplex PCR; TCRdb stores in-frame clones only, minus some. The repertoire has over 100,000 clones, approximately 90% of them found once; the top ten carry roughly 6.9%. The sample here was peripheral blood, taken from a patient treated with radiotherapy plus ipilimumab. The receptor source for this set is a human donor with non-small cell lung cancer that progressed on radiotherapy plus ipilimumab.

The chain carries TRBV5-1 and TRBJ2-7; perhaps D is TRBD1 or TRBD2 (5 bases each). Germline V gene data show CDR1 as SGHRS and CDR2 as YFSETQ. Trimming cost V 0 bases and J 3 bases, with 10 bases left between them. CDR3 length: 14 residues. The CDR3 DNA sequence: TGCGCCAGCAGCTTGGGGGACGCCAGCTACGAGCAGTACTTC. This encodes CASSLGDASYEQYF.

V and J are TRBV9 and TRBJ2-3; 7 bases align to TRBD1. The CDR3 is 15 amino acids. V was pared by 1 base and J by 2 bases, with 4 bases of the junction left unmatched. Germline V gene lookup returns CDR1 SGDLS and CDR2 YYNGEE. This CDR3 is CASSVWTGPTDTQYF. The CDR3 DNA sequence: TGTGCCAGCAGCGTATGGACAGGCCCCACAGATACGCAGTATTTT.

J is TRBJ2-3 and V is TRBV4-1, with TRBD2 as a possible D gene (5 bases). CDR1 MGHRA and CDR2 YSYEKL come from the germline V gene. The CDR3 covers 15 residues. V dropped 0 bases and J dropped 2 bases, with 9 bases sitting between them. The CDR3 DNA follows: TGCGCCAGCAGCCAAGATGAGCGGCCCACAGATACGCAGTATTTT. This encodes CASSQDERPTDTQYF.

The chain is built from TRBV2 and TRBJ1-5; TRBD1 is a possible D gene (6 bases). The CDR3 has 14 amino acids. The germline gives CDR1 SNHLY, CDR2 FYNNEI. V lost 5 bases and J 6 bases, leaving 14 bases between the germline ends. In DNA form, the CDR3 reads TGTGCCAGCAGTCCCACTGGGGGCTTTCAGCCCCAGCATTTT. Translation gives CASSPTGGFQPQHF.

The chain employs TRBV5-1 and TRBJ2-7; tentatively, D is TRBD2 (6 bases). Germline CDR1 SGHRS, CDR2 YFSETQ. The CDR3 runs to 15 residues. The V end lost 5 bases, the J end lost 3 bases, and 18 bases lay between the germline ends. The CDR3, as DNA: TGCGCCAGCAGGCTGAGCCCGGAGGGGTACTACGAGCAGTACTTC. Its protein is CASRLSPEGYYEQYF.

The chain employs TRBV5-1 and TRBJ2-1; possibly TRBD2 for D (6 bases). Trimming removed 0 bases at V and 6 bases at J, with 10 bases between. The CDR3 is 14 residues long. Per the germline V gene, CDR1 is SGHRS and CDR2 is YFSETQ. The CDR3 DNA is TGCGCCAGCAGCTTGGTAGTAGCGGTCAATGAGCAGTTCTTC. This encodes CASSLVVAVNEQFF.

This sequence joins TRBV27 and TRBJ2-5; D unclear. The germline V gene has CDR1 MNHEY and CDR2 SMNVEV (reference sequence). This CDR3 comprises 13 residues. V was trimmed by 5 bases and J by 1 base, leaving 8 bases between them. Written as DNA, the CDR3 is TGTGCCAGCAGTCGGGTGGTCCAAGAGACCCAGTACTTC. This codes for CASSRVVQETQYF.

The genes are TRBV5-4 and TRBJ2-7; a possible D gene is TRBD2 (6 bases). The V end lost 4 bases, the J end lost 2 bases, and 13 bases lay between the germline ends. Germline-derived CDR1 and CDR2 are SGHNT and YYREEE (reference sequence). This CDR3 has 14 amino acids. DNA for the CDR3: TGTGCCAGCAGCCGGGAGCAGGGAGCCTACGAGCAGTACTTC. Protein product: CASSREQGAYEQYF.

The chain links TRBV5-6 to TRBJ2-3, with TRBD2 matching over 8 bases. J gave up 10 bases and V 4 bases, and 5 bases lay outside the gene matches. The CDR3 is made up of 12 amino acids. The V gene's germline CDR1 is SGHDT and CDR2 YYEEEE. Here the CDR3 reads CASSVTSGAQYF. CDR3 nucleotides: TGTGCCAGCAGCGTAACTAGCGGAGCGCAGTATTTT.

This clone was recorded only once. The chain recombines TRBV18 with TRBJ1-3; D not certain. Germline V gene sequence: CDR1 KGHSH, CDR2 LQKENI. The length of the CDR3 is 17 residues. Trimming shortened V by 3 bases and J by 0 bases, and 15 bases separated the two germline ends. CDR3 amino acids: CASSPILDGGSGNTIYF. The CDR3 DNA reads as TGTGCCAGCTCACCCATTCTGGACGGAGGCTCTGGAAACACCATATATTTT.

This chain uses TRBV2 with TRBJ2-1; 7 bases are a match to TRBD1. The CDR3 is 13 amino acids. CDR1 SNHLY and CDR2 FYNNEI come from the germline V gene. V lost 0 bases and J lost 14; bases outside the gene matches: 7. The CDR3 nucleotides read TGTGCCAGCAGTGAAGCCTGGGACAGTCCAAAGTTCTTC. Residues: CASSEAWDSPKFF.

CDR3 DNA: TGTGCCAGCAGCTTATTGGCCGGGGAGCGAGATACGCAGTATTTT. Translation gives CASSLLAGERDTQYF. The chain combines TRBV7-3 with TRBJ2-3; possibly TRBD2 for D (5 bases). V lost 2 bases to trimming and J lost 5 bases, with 14 bases between them. The CDR3 covers 15 residues. In germline, CDR1 is SGHTA, CDR2 FQGTGA.

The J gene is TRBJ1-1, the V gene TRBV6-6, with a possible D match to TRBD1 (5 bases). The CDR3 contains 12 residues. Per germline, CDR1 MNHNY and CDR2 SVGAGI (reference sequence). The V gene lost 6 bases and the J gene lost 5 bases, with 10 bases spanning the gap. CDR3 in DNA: TGTGCCAGCAGCCCAGCAGGGACTGAAGCTTTCTTT. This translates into CASSPAGTEAFF.

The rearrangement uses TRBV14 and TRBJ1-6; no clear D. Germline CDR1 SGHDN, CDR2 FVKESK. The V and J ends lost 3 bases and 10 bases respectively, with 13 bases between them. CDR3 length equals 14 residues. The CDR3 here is CASSHLTVGSPLHF. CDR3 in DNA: TGTGCCAGCAGCCACCTAACCGTAGGGTCACCCCTCCACTTT.

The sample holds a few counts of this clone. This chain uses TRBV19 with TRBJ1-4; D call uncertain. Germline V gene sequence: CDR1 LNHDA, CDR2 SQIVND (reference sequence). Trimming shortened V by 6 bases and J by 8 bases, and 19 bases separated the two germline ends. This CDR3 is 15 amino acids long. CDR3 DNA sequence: TGTGCCAGTAGCGTGCAAGGAGCGGGAGGCGAAAAACTGTTTTTT. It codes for CASSVQGAGGEKLFF.